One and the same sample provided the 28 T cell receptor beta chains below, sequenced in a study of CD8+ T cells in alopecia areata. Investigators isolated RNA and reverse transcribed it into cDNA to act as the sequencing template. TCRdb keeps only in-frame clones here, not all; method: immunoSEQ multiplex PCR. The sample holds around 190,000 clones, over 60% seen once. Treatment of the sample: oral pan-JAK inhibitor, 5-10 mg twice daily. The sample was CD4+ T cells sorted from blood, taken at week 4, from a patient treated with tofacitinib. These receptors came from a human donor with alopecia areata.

This CDR3 is CASSPGTGEYSNQPQHF. The CDR3 nucleotides are TGTGCCAGCTCACCAGGGACAGGGGAATATAGCAATCAGCCCCAGCATTTT. The chain carries TRBV18 and TRBJ1-5, with 10 bases matching TRBD1. The length of the CDR3 is 17 residues. The germline gives CDR1 KGHSH, CDR2 LQKENI. Trimming cost V 2 bases and J 0 bases; bases outside gene matches: 4.

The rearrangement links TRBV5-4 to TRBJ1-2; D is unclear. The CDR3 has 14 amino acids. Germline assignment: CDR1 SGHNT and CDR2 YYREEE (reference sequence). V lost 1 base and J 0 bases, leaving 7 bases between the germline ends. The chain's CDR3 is CASSLSRSNYGYTF. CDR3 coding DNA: TGTGCCAGCAGCTTGTCTAGATCTAACTATGGCTACACCTTC.

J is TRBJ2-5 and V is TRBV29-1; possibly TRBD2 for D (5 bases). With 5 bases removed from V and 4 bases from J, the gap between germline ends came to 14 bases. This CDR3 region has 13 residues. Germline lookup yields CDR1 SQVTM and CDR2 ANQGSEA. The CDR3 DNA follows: TGCAGCGTTCGGGGTAGGGTCGTAGAGACCCAGTACTTC. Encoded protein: CSVRGRVVETQYF.

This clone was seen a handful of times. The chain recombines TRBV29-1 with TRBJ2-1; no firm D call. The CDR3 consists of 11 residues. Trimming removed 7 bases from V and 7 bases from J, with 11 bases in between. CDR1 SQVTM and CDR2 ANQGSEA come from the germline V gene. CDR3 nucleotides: TGCAGCGATGTCTCATGGAATGAGCAGTTCTTC. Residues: CSDVSWNEQFF.

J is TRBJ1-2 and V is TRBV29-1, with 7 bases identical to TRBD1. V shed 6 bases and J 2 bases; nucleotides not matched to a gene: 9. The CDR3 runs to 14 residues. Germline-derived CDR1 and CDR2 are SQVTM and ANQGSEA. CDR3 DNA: TGCAGCGTGGACCGGACAGGTGCAAACTATGGCTACACCTTC. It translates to CSVDRTGANYGYTF.

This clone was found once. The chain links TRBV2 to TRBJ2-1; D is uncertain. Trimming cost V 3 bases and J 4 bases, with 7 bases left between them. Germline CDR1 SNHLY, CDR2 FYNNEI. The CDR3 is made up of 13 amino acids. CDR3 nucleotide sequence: TGTGCCAGCAGTGATTCCGTTTACAATGAGCAGTTCTTC. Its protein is CASSDSVYNEQFF.

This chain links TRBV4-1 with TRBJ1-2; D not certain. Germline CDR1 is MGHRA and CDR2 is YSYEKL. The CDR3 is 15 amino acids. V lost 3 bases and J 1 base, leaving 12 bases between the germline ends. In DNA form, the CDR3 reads TGCGCCAGCAGCCAGGGAGGACCGGTTAACTATGGCTACACCTTC. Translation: CASSQGGPVNYGYTF.

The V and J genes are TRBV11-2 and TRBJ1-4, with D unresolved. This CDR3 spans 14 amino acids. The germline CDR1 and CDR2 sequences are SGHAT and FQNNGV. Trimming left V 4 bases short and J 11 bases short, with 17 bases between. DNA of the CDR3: TGTGCCAGCAGCTCCCCGTCGGAGGGCTCGAAACTGTTTTTT. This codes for CASSSPSEGSKLFF.

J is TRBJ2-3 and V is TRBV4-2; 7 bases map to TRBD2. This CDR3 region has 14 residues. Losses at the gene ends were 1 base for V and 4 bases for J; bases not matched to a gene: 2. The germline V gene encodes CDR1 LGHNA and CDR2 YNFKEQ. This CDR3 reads CASSQGEGADTQYF. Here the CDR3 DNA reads TGTGCCAGCAGCCAAGGGGAGGGTGCAGATACGCAGTATTTT.

This CDR3 is CASSPGRGGGTETQYF. Written as DNA, the CDR3 is TGCGCCAGCAGCCCCGGACGGGGTGGTGGGACAGAGACCCAGTACTTC. This chain uses TRBV5-1 with TRBJ2-5, with D tentatively TRBD1 or TRBD2 (5 bases each). V was pared by 4 bases and J by 4 bases, with 20 bases between. The germline V gene has CDR1 SGHRS and CDR2 YFSETQ. The CDR3 consists of 16 residues.

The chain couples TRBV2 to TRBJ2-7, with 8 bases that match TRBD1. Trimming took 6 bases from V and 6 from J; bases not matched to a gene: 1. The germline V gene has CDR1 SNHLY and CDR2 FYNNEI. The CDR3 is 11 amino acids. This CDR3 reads CASRGTGEQYF. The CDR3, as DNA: TGTGCCAGCAGAGGGACAGGCGAGCAGTACTTC.

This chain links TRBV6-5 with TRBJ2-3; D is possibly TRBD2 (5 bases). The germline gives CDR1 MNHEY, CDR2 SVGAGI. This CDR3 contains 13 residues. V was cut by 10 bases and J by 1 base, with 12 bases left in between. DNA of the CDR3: TGTGCCATCAACAGCGGCGGCACAGATACGCAGTATTTT. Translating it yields CAINSGGTDTQYF.

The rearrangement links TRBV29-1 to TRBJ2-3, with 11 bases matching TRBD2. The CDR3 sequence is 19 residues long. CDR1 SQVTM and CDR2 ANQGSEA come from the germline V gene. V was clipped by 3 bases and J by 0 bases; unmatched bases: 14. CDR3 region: CSVESASGGPYSSTDTQYF. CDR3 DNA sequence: TGCAGCGTTGAGTCGGCTAGCGGGGGGCCCTACTCTAGCACAGATACGCAGTATTTT.

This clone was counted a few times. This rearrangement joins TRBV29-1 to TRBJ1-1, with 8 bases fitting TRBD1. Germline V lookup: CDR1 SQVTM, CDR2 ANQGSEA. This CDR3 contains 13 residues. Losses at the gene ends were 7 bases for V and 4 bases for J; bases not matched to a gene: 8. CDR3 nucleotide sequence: TGCAGCGCGACAGGGGTGGGACGCACTGAAGCTTTCTTT. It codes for CSATGVGRTEAFF.

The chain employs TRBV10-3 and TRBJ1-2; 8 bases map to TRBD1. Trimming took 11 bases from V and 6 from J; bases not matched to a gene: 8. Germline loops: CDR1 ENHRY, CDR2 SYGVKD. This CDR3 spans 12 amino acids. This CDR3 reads CAAHGQGDGYTF. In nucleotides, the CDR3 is TGTGCCGCTCACGGACAGGGCGATGGCTACACCTTC.

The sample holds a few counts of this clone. The CDR3 nucleotides are TGCGCCAGCATTTCCGGTCAGGGAAAGCGAGAGACCCAGTACTTC. As protein: CASISGQGKRETQYF. The chain is built from TRBV23-1 and TRBJ2-5; D might be TRBD1 (5 bases). TRBV23-1 counts as an open reading frame of uncertain function. Trimming took 7 bases from V and 4 from J, leaving 19 bases between them. This CDR3 has 15 amino acids.

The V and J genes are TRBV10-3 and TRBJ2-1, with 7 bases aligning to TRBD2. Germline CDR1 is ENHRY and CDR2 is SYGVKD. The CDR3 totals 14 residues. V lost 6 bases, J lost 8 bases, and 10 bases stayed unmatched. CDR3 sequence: CAISGSGTKDEQFF. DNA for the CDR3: TGTGCCATCAGCGGATCCGGGACTAAAGATGAGCAGTTCTTC.

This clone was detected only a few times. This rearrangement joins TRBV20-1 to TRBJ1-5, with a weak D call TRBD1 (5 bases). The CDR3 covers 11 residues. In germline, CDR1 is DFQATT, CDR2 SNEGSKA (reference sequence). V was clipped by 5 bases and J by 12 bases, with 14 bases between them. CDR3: CSASQAGHQHF. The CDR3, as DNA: TGCAGTGCTTCTCAGGCGGGGCACCAGCATTTT.

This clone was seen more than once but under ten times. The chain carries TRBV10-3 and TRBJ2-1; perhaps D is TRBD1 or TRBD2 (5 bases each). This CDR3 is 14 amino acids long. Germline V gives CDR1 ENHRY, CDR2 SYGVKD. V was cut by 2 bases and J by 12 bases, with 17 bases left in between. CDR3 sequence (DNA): TGTGCCATCAGTGAGGTGTCAGGGAGTTCCGGGCAGTTCTTC. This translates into CAISEVSGSSGQFF.

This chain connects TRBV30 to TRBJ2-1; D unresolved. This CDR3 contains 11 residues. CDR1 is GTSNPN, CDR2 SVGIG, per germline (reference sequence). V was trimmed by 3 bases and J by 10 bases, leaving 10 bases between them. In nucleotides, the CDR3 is TGTGCCTGGAGAGGGAACAGCGAGCAGTTCTTC. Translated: CAWRGNSEQFF.

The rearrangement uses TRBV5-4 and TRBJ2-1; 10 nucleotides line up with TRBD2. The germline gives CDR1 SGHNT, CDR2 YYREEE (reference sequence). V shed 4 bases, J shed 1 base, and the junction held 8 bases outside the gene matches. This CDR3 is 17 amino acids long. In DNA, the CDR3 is TGTGCCAGCAGCGCGGATGCTAGCGGGGGTTCCTACAATGAGCAGTTCTTC. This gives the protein CASSADASGGSYNEQFF.

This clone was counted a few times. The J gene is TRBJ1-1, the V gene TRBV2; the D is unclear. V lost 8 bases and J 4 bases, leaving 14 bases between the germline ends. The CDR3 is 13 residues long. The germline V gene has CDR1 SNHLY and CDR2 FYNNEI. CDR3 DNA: TGTGCCAGCCGTTGGGAAATAAGCACTGAAGCTTTCTTT. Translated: CASRWEISTEAFF.

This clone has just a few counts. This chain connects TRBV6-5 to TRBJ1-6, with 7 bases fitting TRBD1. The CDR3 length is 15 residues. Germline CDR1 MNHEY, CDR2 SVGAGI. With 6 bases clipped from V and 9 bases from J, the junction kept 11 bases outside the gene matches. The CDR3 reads CASSPRGAGGSPLHF. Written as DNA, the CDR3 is TGTGCCAGCAGCCCCAGGGGGGCGGGAGGTTCACCCCTCCACTTT.

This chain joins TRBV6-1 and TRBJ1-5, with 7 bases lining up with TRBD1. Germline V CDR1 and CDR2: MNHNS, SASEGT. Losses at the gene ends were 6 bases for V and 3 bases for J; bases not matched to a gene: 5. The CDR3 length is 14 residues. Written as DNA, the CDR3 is TGTGCCAGCAGACCCGACAGGGTCAATCAGCCCCAGCATTTT. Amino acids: CASRPDRVNQPQHF.

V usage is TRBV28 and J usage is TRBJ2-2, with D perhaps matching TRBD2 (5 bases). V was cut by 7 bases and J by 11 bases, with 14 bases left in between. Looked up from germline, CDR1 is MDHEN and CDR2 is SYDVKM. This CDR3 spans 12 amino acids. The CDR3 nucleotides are TGTGCCAGCAAGATTGAGGGTAGCGAGCTGTTTTTT. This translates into CASKIEGSELFF.

For the CDR3, the DNA is TGTGCCAGCAGCCTCGCCTTTAAGGGGACCTACGAGCAGTACTTC. This sequence encodes CASSLAFKGTYEQYF. The rearrangement joins TRBV7-2 to TRBJ2-7, with D tentatively TRBD1 (5 bases). V lost 5 bases and J 2 bases, leaving 16 bases between the germline ends. Per the germline V gene, CDR1 is SGHTA and CDR2 is FQGNSA. CDR3 length equals 15 residues.

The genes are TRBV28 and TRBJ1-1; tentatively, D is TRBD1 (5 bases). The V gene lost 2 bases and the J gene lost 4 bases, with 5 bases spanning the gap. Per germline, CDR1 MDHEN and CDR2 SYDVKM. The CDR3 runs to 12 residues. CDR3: CASSLQGTEAFF. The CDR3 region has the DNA TGTGCCAGCAGTTTACAGGGCACTGAAGCTTTCTTT.

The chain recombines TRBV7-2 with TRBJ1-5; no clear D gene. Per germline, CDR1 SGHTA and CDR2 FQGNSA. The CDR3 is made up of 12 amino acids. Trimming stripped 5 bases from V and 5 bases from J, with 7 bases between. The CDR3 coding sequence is TGTGCCAGCAGCCTACCGTATCAGCCCCAGCATTTT. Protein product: CASSLPYQPQHF.